This T cell receptor (beta chain) was found in a study of T cell changes during pregnancy in multiple sclerosis. V lost 2 bases and J lost 4, with 16 bases in between. CDR3 length equals 15 residues. Germline V gene data show CDR1 as SQVTM and CDR2 as ANQGSEA. Sequencing was performed with immunoSEQ multiplex PCR; in TCRdb, only in-frame clones are kept and a portion is missing. The sample has about 86,000 clones; more than 85% are singletons. The sequence came from a female donor in good health, enrolled as a control in a pregnancy study. The chain is built from TRBV29-1 and TRBJ2-3, with D maybe TRBD2 (5 bases). This specimen consisted of peripheral blood, obtained in the first trimester of pregnancy. CDR3 nucleotide sequence: TGCAGCGTTGAAAAGGGAACTAGTATCTCAGATACGCAGTATTTT. Protein product: CSVEKGTSISDTQYF.